These T cell receptor beta chains were read from a single sample in a study of T cells in Graves' hyperthyroidism and ophthalmopathy. TCRdb redid the calling of the multiplex PCR reads with MiXCR, one entry per CDR3 protein. The table shows 380,000 or so distinct CDR3 sequences, with over 15% occurring only once. The sample was blood. Receptor source: a woman under 30 with Graves' hyperthyroidism. Both conserved end residues are part of each CDR3. The D gene is left open where the match is weak. A row's size may be missing; if present it is once, few, many or a size class.

J,D,size,V,CDR3,DNA
TRBJ1-2,.,many,TRBV7-2,CASSYVTYGYTF,TGTGCCAGCAGCTATGTCACCTATGGCTACACCTTC
TRBJ1-1,.,many,TRBV5-1,CASSFSQGYTEAFF,TGCGCCAGCAGCTTTAGTCAGGGATACACTGAAGCTTTCTTT
TRBJ2-5,TRBD1,.,TRBV20-1,CGAQAAGQGIETQYF,TGCGGTGCTCAAGCGGCGGGACAGGGAATCGAGACCCAGTACTTC
TRBJ1-2,.,many,TRBV7-3,CASSPHRTGYGYTF,TGTGCCAGCAGCCCCCACAGGACGGGCTATGGCTACACCTTC
TRBJ2-2,TRBD2,few,TRBV24-1,CATSDLTSGGNTGELFF,TGTGCCACCAGTGATTTGACTAGCGGGGGGAACACCGGGGAGCTGTTTTTT
TRBJ2-7,.,many,TRBV30,CAWNGGAYEQYF,TGTGCCTGGAACGGGGGAGCCTACGAGCAGTACTTC
TRBJ1-2,TRBD1,.,TRBV20-1,CSARDLRQGDHYGYTF,TGCAGTGCTAGAGACCTACGACAGGGAGATCACTATGGCTACACCTTC
TRBJ2-2,TRBD2,many,TRBV6-4,CASSDPGLAAGELFF,TGTGCCAGCAGTGACCCGGGACTAGCTGCCGGGGAGCTGTTTTTT
TRBJ2-2,.,.,TRBV6-2/TRBV6-3,CASSYRLGELFF,TGTGCCAGCAGTTACCGACTAGGGGAGCTGTTTTTT
TRBJ1-1,.,many,TRBV29-1,CSVRRETEAFF,TGCAGCGTGAGACGGGAAACTGAAGCTTTCTTT
TRBJ1-5,.,many,TRBV6-1,CASSAQTDNQPQHF,TGTGCCAGCAGTGCTCAGACGGATAATCAGCCCCAGCATTTT
TRBJ1-5,.,many,TRBV11-2,CASSLAEGLPQHF,TGTGCCAGCAGCTTAGCCGAGGGTTTGCCCCAGCATTTT
TRBJ2-7,TRBD2,many,TRBV20-1,CSARTSGGAYEQYF,TGCAGTGCTAGAACTAGCGGGGGGGCTTACGAGCAGTACTTC
TRBJ2-7,.,many,TRBV27,CASSPSRGGEPYEQYF,TGTGCCAGCAGCCCCTCTAGGGGGGGGGAACCCTACGAGCAGTACTTC
TRBJ1-1,.,many,TRBV11-3,CASSKNRDAEAFF,TGTGCCAGCAGCAAAAACAGGGACGCTGAAGCTTTCTTT